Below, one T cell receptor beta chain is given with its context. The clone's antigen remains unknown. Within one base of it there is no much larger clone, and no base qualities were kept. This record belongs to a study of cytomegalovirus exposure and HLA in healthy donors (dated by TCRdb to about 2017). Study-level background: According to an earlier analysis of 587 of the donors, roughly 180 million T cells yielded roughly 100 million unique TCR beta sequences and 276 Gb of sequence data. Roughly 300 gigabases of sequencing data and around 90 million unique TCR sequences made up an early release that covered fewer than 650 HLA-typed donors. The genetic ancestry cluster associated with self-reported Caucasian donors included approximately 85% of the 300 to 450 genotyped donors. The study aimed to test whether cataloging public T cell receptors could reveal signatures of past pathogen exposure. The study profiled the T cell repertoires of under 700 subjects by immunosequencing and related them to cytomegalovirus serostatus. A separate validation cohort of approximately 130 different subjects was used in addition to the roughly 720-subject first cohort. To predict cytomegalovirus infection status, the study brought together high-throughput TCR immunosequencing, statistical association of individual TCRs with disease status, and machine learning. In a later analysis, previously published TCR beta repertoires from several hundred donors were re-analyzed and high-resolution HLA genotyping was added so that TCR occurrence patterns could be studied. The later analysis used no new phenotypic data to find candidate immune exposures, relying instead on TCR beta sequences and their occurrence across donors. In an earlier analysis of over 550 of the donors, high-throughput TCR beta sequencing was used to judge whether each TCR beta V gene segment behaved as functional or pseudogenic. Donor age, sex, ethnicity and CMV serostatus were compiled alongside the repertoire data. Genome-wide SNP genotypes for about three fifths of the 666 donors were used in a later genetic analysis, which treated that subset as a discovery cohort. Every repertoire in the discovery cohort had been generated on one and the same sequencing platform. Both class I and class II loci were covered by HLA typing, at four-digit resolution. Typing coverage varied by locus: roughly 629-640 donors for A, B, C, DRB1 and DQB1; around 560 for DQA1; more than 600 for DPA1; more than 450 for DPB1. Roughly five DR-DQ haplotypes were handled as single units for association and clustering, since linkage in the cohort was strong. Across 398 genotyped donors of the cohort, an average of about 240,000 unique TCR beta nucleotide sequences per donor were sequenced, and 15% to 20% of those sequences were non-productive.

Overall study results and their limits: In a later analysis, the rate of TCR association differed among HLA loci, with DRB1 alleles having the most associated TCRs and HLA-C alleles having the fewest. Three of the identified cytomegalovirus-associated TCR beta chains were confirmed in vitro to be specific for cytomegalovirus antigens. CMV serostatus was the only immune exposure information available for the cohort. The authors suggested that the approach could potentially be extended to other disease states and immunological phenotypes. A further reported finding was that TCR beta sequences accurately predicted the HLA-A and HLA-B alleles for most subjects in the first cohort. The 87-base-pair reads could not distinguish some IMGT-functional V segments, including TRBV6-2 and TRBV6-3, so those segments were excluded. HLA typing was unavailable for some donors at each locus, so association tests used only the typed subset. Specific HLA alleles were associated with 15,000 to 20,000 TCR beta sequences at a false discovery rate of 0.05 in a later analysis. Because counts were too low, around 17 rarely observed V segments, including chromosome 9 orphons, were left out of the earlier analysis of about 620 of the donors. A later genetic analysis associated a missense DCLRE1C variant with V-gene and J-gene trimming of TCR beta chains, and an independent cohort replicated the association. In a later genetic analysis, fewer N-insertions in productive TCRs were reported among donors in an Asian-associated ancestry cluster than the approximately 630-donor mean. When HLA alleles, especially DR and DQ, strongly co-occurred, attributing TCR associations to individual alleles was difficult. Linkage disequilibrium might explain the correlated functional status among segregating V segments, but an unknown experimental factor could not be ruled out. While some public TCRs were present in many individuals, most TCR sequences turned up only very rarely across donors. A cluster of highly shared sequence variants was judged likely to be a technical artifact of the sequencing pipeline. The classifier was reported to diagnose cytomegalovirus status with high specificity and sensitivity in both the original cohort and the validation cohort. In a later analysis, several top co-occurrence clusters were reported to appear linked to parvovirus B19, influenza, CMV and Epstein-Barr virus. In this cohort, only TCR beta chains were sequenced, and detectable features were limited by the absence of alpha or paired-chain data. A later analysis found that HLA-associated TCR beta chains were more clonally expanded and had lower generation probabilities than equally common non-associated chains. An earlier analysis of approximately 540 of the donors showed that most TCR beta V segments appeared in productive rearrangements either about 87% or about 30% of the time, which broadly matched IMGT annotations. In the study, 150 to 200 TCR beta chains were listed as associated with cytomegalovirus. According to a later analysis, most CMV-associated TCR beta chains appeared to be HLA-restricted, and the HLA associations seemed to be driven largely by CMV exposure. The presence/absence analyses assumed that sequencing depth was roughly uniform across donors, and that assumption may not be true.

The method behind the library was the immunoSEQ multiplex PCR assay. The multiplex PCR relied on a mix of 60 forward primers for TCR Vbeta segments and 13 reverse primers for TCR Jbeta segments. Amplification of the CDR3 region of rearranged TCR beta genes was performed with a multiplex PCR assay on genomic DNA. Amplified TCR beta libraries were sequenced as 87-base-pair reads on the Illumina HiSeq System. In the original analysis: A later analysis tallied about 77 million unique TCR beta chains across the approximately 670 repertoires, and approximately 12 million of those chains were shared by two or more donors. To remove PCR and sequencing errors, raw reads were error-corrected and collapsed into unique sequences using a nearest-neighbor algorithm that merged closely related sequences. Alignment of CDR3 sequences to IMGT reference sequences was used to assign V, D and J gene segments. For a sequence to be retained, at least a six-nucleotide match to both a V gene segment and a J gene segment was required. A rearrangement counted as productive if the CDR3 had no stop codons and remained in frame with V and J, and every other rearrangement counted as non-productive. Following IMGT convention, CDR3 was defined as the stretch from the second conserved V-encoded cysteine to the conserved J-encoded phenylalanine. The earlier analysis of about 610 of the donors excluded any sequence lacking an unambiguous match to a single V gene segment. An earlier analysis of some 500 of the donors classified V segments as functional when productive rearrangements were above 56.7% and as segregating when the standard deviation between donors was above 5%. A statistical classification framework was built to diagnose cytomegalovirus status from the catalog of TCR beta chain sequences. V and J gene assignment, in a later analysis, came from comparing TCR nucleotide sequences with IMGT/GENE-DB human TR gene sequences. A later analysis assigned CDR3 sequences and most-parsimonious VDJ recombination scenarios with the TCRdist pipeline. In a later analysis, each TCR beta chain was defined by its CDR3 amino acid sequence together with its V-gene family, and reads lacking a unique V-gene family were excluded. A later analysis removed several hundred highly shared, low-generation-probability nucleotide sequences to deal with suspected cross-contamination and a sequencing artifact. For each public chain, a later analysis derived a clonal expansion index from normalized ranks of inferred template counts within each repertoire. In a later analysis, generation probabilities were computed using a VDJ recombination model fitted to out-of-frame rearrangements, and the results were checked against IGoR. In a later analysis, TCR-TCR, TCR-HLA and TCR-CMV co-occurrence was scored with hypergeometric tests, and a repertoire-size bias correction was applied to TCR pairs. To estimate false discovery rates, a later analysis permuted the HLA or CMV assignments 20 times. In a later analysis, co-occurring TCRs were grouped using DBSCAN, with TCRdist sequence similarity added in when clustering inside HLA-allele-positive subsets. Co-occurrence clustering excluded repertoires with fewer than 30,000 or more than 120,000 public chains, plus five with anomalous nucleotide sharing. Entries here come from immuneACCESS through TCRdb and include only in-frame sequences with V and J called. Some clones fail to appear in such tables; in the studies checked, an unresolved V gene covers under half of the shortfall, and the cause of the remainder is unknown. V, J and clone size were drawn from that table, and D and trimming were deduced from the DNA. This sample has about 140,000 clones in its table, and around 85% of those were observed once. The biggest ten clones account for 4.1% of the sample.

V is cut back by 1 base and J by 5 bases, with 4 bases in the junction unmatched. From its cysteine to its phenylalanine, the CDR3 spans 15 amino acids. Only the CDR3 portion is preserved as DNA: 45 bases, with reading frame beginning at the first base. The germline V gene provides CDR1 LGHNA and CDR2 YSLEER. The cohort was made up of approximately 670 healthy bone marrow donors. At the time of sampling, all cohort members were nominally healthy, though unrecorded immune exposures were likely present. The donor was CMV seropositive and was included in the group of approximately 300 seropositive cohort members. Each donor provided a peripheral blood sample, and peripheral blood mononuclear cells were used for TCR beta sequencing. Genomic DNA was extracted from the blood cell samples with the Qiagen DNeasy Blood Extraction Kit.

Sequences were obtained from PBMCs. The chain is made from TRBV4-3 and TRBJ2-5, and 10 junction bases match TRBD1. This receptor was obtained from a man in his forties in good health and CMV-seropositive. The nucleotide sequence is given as TGCGCCAGCAGCCAAGGACAGGGGGCGTTTGAGACCCAGTACTTC. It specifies CASSQGQGAFETQYF.